The entry that follows covers one T cell receptor (beta chain) sequence. Its specificity is unknown. Germline V CDR1 and CDR2: MNHNS, SASEGT. J was trimmed by 2 bases and V by 4 bases; bases with no gene match: 6. This CDR3 has 16 amino acids. The data originate from a study of siplizumab effects on memory and regulatory T cells. Overall study findings and caveats: Memory cells seemed less diverse than naive T cells, which seemed major alloresponse contributors. Only a minor fraction of alloreactive clones mapped to unstimulated subsets. Proliferating clones, CD4+ or CD8+, lacked an assignable naive or memory phenotype in roughly 80-97% of cases.

Only in-frame clones appear in the TCRdb table, and some are missing; sequencing was by immunoSEQ multiplex PCR. This table has 80,000 to 95,000 clones, approximately 95% appearing once. This TCR came from a human donor in good health. The sample consisted of CD8+ T cells sorted from blood. This chain links TRBV6-1 with TRBJ2-1; TRBD1 matches 9 bases. The CDR3 is CASSGFRDRAYNEQFF. CDR3 coding DNA: TGTGCCAGCAGTGGCTTCCGGGACAGGGCCTACAATGAGCAGTTCTTC.